Following are 18 T cell receptor beta chains from one sample sequenced in a study of cytomegalovirus exposure and HLA in healthy donors. The PCR used 60 Vbeta and 13 Jbeta primers. Clones were read by immunoSEQ multiplex PCR, and TCRdb kept only the in-frame ones, dropping some. The sample holds around 76,000 clones. What was sequenced was PBMCs. Receptors originate from a woman in her sixties in good health and CMV-seronegative.

The chain employs TRBV10-2 and TRBJ1-1; the D is unclear. Germline CDR1 WSHSY, CDR2 SAAADI. The V and J ends lost 3 bases and 6 bases respectively, with 11 bases between them. The CDR3 has 13 amino acids. Here the CDR3 reads CASSDSGVAEAFF. CDR3 coding DNA: TGCGCCAGCAGTGATTCGGGTGTAGCTGAAGCTTTCTTT.

J is TRBJ2-5 and V is TRBV2; TRBD1 is a possible D gene (6 bases). The V end was cut by 7 bases, the J end by 2 bases, with 14 bases between. The CDR3 sequence is 14 residues long. Germline lookup yields CDR1 SNHLY and CDR2 FYNNEI. CDR3 residues: CASNLDRGQETQYF. The CDR3 nucleotides read TGTGCCAGCAACCTGGACAGAGGTCAAGAGACCCAGTACTTC.

The chain recombines TRBV4-1 with TRBJ2-7; 10 nucleotides align to TRBD2. Germline V gives CDR1 MGHRA, CDR2 YSYEKL. The J segment lost 1 base and the V segment lost 0 bases, leaving 15 bases of the junction unmatched. The CDR3 totals 20 residues. The DNA for the CDR3 is TGCGCCAGCAGCCAAGACTCCATGGGACTAGCGTACGACGGGTCCTACGAGCAGTACTTC. Protein sequence: CASSQDSMGLAYDGSYEQYF.

This chain links TRBV5-6 with TRBJ2-7, with D maybe TRBD1 (6 bases). Trimming pared 3 bases from V and 2 bases from J, leaving 12 bases between. Germline V CDR1 and CDR2: SGHDT, YYEEEE. The CDR3 sequence is 14 residues long. CDR3 region: CASSSQGTAYEQYF. The DNA of the CDR3 is TGTGCCAGCAGCTCACAGGGAACCGCCTACGAGCAGTACTTC.

The CDR3 sequence: CASSLIPGAGTDTQYF. Here the CDR3 DNA reads TGTGCCAGCAGTTTAATTCCGGGAGCGGGTACAGATACGCAGTATTTT. This chain joins TRBV27 and TRBJ2-3; TRBD2 is a possible D gene (6 bases). This CDR3 is 16 amino acids long. Germline CDR1 reads MNHEY; CDR2 reads SMNVEV (reference sequence). Trimming took off 2 bases at V and 3 bases at J, with 15 bases between the two ends.

The chain couples TRBV6-1 to TRBJ2-7; D gene ambiguous. The CDR3 is 12 amino acids. Trimming removed 2 bases from V and 7 bases from J, with 9 bases in between. Germline assignment: CDR1 MNHNS and CDR2 SASEGT. As DNA, the CDR3 is TGTGCCAGCAGTGAATTTGAGAGGGAGCAGTACTTC. It is translated as CASSEFEREQYF.

The rearrangement uses TRBV5-1 and TRBJ1-1; no clear D gene. Trimming cost V 0 bases and J 1 base, with 10 bases left between them. This CDR3 has 15 residues. The germline V gene has CDR1 SGHRS and CDR2 YFSETQ. The CDR3 DNA reads TGCGCCAGCAGCTTGGTCGCGGGTGGGAACACTGAAGCTTTCTTT. It encodes CASSLVAGGNTEAFF.

The chain carries TRBV7-9 and TRBJ2-5, with D perhaps matching TRBD2 (5 bases). The end of the DNA fits TRBJ2-7 better, so the J call may be wrong. Germline CDR1 reads SEHNR; CDR2 reads FQNEAQ (reference sequence). The CDR3 is 16 amino acids. CDR3 sequence reads: CASSLSSGARSYEQYF. As DNA, the CDR3 is TGTGCCAGCAGCTTATCGAGCGGAGCAAGATCCTACGAGCAGTACTTC.

The V and J genes are TRBV28 and TRBJ1-4; D may be TRBD1 (6 bases). The length of the CDR3 is 15 residues. The V gene lost 1 base and the J gene lost 8 bases, with 14 bases spanning the gap. Germline V CDR1 and CDR2: MDHEN, SYDVKM. CDR3 in DNA: TGTGCCAGCAGTTTATTTACAGGGAGAGGCGAAAAACTGTTTTTT. It encodes CASSLFTGRGEKLFF.

The CDR3 sequence: CASSPGLLSSGANVLTF. The CDR3 DNA follows: TGTGCCAGCAGCCCCGGACTTCTGAGCTCTGGGGCCAACGTCCTGACTTTC. This sequence joins TRBV5-8 and TRBJ2-6; D is possibly TRBD2 (5 bases). The CDR3 loop spans 17 amino acids. V shed 4 bases and J shed 0 bases, with 14 bases lying between them. Germline-derived CDR1 and CDR2 are SGHTS and YDEGEE.

The V gene is TRBV7-2, the J gene TRBJ2-4, with 7 bases fitting TRBD2. This CDR3 is 13 amino acids long. Unmatched junction bases numbered 5, after V lost 1 base and J lost 11 bases. CDR1 SGHTA and CDR2 FQGNSA come from the germline V gene. The CDR3 sequence: CASSLVERGLQYF. The CDR3 DNA is TGTGCCAGCAGCTTAGTCGAGCGGGGTCTTCAGTACTTC.

The V and J genes are TRBV6-5 and TRBJ1-4; D call uncertain. Trimming shortened V by 0 bases and J by 11 bases, and 13 bases separated the two germline ends. Germline values: CDR1 MNHEY, CDR2 SVGAGI. The CDR3 has 14 residues. In DNA, the CDR3 is TGTGCCAGCAGTTACTCAGTCCTCTCTAGGAAACTGTTTTTT. Its translation is CASSYSVLSRKLFF.

The CDR3, as DNA: TGCGCCAGCGCGACAGGGACCGGGGAGCTGTTTTTT. As protein: CASATGTGELFF. The chain carries TRBV10-1 and TRBJ2-2; 7 nucleotides match TRBD1. Germline V gene data show CDR1 as WNHNN and CDR2 as SYGVQD (reference sequence). The CDR3 is made up of 12 amino acids. Unmatched junction bases numbered 2, after V lost 8 bases and J lost 5 bases.

The V gene is TRBV29-1, the J gene TRBJ2-6; D unclear. Germline V CDR1 and CDR2: SQVTM, ANQGSEA. V was cut by 4 bases and J by 1 base, with 2 bases left in between. This CDR3 is 12 amino acids long. DNA of the CDR3: TGCAGCGTTGCTTCTGGGGCCAACGTCCTGACTTTC. This encodes CSVASGANVLTF.

This sequence joins TRBV18 and TRBJ1-5; D remains ambiguous. Germline CDR1 is KGHSH and CDR2 is LQKENI. The length of the CDR3 is 16 residues. V lost 1 base and J 4 bases, leaving 14 bases between the germline ends. CDR3 in amino acids: CASSPLGGEGNQPQHF. CDR3 DNA sequence: TGTGCCAGCTCACCACTCGGAGGTGAAGGGAATCAGCCCCAGCATTTT.

This chain links TRBV4-3 with TRBJ2-2, with TRBD2 matching 7 bases. With V trimmed by 0 bases and J by 0 bases, 4 bases remained unmatched. The germline CDR1 and CDR2 sequences are LGHNA and YSLEER. This CDR3 is built from 17 residues. In DNA, the CDR3 is TGCGCCAGCAGCCAAGACCATGCGGGGGCGAACACCGGGGAGCTGTTTTTT. Translated, it gives CASSQDHAGANTGELFF.

This chain links TRBV6-1 with TRBJ2-6, with D unresolved. With 4 bases removed from V and 0 bases from J, the gap between germline ends came to 13 bases. This CDR3 is 17 amino acids long. Germline V CDR1 and CDR2: MNHNS, SASEGT. The CDR3 DNA follows: TGTGCCAGCAGTGGGTACAGCTTGAGCTCTGGGGCCAACGTCCTGACTTTC. Amino acid sequence: CASSGYSLSSGANVLTF.

The J gene is TRBJ1-1, the V gene TRBV28, with no clear D. The CDR3 has 11 residues. The germline V gene has CDR1 MDHEN and CDR2 SYDVKM. Trimming took 3 bases from V and 6 from J, leaving 5 bases between them. The CDR3 DNA reads TGTGCCAGCAGTTTGCGGGCTGAAGCTTTCTTT. Protein sequence: CASSLRAEAFF.